Included here is one T cell receptor beta chain sequence, with context. This sample was included in a study of T cell responses to AZD1222 COVID-19 vaccine. V was trimmed by 6 bases and J by 7 bases, leaving 12 bases between them. Germline V lookup: CDR1 LGHDT, CDR2 YNNKEL (reference sequence). The CDR3 has 12 amino acids. Data came from immunoSEQ multiplex PCR; TCRdb stores just in-frame clones and leaves some out. Of roughly 120,000 clones in the sample, approximately 85% were seen once. This receptor was taken from an adult in good health. This sample comprised peripheral blood, obtained on day 0 of AZD1222 vaccination. This sequence joins TRBV3-1 (or the pseudogene TRBV3-2) and TRBJ2-5; D is ambiguous. CDR3 sequence reads: CASSSAEGTQYF. Written as DNA, the CDR3 is TGTGCCAGCAGTAGTGCCGAAGGGACCCAGTACTTC.